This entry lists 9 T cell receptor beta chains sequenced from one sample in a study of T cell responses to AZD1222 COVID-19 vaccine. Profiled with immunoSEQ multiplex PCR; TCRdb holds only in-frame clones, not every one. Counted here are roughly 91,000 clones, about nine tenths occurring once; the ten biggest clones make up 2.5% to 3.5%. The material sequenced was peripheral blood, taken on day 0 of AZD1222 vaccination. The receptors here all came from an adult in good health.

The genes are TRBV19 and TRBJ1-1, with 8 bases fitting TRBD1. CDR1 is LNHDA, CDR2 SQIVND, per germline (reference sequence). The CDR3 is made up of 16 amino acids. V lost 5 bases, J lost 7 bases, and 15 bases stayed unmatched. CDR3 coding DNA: TGTGCCAGTAGTGGAACCCTGACAGGGGCCCCTCGTGAAGCTTTCTTT. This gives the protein CASSGTLTGAPREAFF.

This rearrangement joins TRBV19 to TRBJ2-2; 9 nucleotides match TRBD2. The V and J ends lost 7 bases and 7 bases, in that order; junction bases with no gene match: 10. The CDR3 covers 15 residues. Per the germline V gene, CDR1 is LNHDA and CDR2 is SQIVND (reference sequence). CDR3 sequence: CASTVASGKVGELFF. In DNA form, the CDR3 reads TGTGCCAGTACCGTGGCTAGCGGGAAGGTCGGGGAGCTGTTTTTT. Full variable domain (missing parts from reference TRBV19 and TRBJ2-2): DGGITQSPKYLFRKEGQNVTLSCEQNLNHDAMYWYRQDPGQGLRLIYYSQIVNDFQKGDIAEGYSVSREKKESFPLTVTSAQKNPTAFYLCASTVASGKVGELFFGEGSRLTVL.

The CDR3 here is CASSQVLGERTLQFF. The CDR3 coding sequence is TGTGCCAGCAGCCAAGTTTTAGGTGAGAGGACTCTACAGTTCTTC. The V gene is TRBV3-1 (or the pseudogene TRBV3-2), the J gene TRBJ2-1; D is possibly TRBD2 (5 bases). Trimming removed 1 base from V and 13 bases from J, with 20 bases in between. CDR3 length equals 15 residues. The germline gives CDR1 LGHDT, CDR2 YNNKEL (reference sequence).

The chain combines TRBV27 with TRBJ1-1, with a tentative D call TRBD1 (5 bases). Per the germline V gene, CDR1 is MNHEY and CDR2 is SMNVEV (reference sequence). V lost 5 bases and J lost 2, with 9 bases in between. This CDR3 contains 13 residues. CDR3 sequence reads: CASSEDRNTEAFF. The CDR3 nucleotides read TGTGCCAGCAGTGAAGACAGAAACACTGAAGCTTTCTTT.

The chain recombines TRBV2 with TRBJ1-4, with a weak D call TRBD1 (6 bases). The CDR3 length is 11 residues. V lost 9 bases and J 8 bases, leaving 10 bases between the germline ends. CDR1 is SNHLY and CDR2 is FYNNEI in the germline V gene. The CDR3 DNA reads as TGTGCCAGTTCCGGGACAGAAAAACTGTTTTTT. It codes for CASSGTEKLFF.

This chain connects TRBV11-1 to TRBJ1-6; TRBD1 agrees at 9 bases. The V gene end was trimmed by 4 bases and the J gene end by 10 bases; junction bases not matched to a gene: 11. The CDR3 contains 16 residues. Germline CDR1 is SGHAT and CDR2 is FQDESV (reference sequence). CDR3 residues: CASSSSGTGSRSPLHF. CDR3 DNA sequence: TGTGCCAGCAGCTCGTCCGGGACAGGGTCGAGGTCACCCCTCCACTTT. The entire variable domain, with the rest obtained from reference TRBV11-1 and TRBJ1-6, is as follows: EAEVAQSPRYKITEKSQAVAFWCDPISGHATLYWYRQILGQGPELLVQFQDESVVDDSQLPKDRFSAERLKGVDSTLKIQPAELGDSAMYLCASSSSGTGSRSPLHFGNGTRLTVT.

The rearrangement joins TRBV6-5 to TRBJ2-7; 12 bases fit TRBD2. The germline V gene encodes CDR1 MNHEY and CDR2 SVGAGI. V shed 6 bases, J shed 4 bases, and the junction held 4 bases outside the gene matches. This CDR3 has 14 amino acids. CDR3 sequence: CASSRLAGDYEQYF. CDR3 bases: TGTGCCAGCAGCAGACTAGCGGGAGATTACGAGCAGTACTTC.

The CDR3 reads CASSRETQGGSNQPQHF. The CDR3, as DNA: TGCGCCAGCAGCCGAGAGACTCAGGGTGGGAGCAATCAGCCCCAGCATTTT. The rearrangement joins TRBV4-1 to TRBJ1-5, with TRBD1 as a possible D gene (5 bases). CDR3 length: 17 amino acids. Germline assignment: CDR1 MGHRA and CDR2 YSYEKL. The V and J ends lost 4 bases and 1 base respectively, with 17 bases between them.

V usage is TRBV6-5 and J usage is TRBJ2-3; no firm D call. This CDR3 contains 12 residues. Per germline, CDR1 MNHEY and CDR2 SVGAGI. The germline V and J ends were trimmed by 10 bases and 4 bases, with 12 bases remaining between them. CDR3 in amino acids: CATSSTSDTQYF. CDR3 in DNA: TGTGCCACCTCCTCTACCTCAGATACGCAGTATTTT.